Shown below are 24 T cell receptor beta chains from a single sample sequenced in a study of T cell responses to AZD1222 COVID-19 vaccine. TCRdb keeps only in-frame clones here, not all; method: immunoSEQ multiplex PCR. Among roughly 130,000 clones, about 90% were seen once, and the ten largest hold 1.4% to 1.5%. The sample in question was peripheral blood, obtained on day 0 of AZD1222 vaccination. The origin of the receptors is an adult in good health.

A single count supports this clone. V gene TRBV6-5 combines with J gene TRBJ1-1; 9 positions match TRBD1. The CDR3 covers 15 residues. CDR1 is MNHEY, CDR2 SVGAGI, per germline. Germline trimming cut 7 bases from V and 4 bases from J; bases unmatched to any gene: 10. The DNA of the CDR3 is TGTGCCAGCACCTATCCCGGGACAGGGAGCACTGAAGCTTTCTTT. This encodes CASTYPGTGSTEAFF.

The V call is TRBV3-1 (or the pseudogene TRBV3-2), the J call TRBJ2-1; 7 nucleotides line up with TRBD2. Trimming cost V 4 bases and J 0 bases; bases outside gene matches: 15. The CDR3 spans 19 residues. Germline V CDR1 and CDR2: LGHDT, YNNKEL (reference sequence). CDR3 coding DNA: TGTGCCAGCAGCCCTGGCATTAGCGGGTTTTCAACCTCCTACAATGAGCAGTTCTTC. Its translation: CASSPGISGFSTSYNEQFF.

The chain joins TRBV28 to TRBJ1-1, with TRBD1 identical over 8 bases. V lost 5 bases to trimming and J lost 3 bases; unmatched junction nucleotides: 5. Germline CDR1 MDHEN, CDR2 SYDVKM. The CDR3 contains 14 residues. CDR3 in amino acids: CASSPGQGDTEAFF. The CDR3 DNA is TGTGCCAGCAGTCCTGGACAGGGCGACACTGAAGCTTTCTTT.

The J gene is TRBJ1-1, the V gene TRBV30, with 7 bases fitting TRBD1. There are 14 residues in the CDR3. Germline trimming cut 2 bases from V and 8 bases from J; bases unmatched to any gene: 11. Germline values: CDR1 GTSNPN, CDR2 SVGIG (reference sequence). CDR3 residues: CAWSWTGASFEAFF. DNA for the CDR3: TGTGCCTGGAGTTGGACAGGAGCCTCCTTCGAAGCTTTCTTT.

The chain carries TRBV20-1 and TRBJ2-2; D is perhaps TRBD1 (5 bases). V dropped 3 bases and J dropped 9 bases, with 17 bases sitting between them. Germline CDR1 reads DFQATT; CDR2 reads SNEGSKA (reference sequence). CDR3 length: 14 residues. The CDR3 loop is CSASGWGNHRELFF. The CDR3 DNA follows: TGCAGTGCTAGTGGTTGGGGCAACCACCGGGAGCTGTTTTTT.

The CDR3: CASSHRSTSGGISYNEQFF. In DNA form, the CDR3 reads TGTGCCAGCAGCCATCGATCCACTAGCGGGGGGATATCCTACAATGAGCAGTTCTTC. This chain joins TRBV3-1 (or the pseudogene TRBV3-2) and TRBJ2-1, with TRBD2 matching 12 bases. CDR1 and CDR2 from the germline V gene are LGHDT and YNNKEL (reference sequence). CDR3 length: 19 amino acids. The V gene end was trimmed by 3 bases and the J gene end by 1 base; junction bases not matched to a gene: 10.

This sequence joins TRBV5-1 and TRBJ1-6, with TRBD1 matching 7 bases. V lost 4 bases to trimming and J lost 7 bases; unmatched junction nucleotides: 5. Germline lookup yields CDR1 SGHRS and CDR2 YFSETQ. This CDR3 region has 14 residues. The DNA of the CDR3 is TGCGCCAGCAGCGCCACAGGGGACAATTCACCCCTCCACTTT. It is translated as CASSATGDNSPLHF.

The V call is TRBV11-2, the J call TRBJ2-3; no clear D gene. V was clipped by 5 bases and J by 5 bases, with 11 bases between them. CDR3 length: 13 residues. Germline V CDR1 and CDR2: SGHAT, FQNNGV. CDR3 nucleotides: TGTGCCAGCAGCCTCTTTATAGGAGATACGCAGTATTTT. This codes for CASSLFIGDTQYF.

The genes are TRBV28 and TRBJ1-2; possible D gene TRBD1, 5 bases. Germline loops: CDR1 MDHEN, CDR2 SYDVKM. V lost 2 bases and J lost 6, with 10 bases in between. The CDR3 is made up of 13 amino acids. CDR3 protein: CASSLPGLNGYTF. In nucleotides, the CDR3 is TGTGCCAGCAGTTTACCAGGGCTGAATGGCTACACCTTC.

The chain links TRBV19 to TRBJ1-5; no clear D gene. This CDR3 is built from 16 residues. Germline CDR1 reads LNHDA; CDR2 reads SQIVND (reference sequence). V was shortened by 5 bases and J by 9 bases, with 23 bases between the two germline ends. CDR3 sequence: CASSAPGAAASLPQHF. CDR3 coding DNA: TGTGCCAGTAGTGCGCCGGGAGCGGCGGCGAGTCTGCCCCAGCATTTT.

V gene TRBV5-3 combines with J gene TRBJ1-5; 8 nucleotides align to TRBD1. TRBV5-3 is reported as an ORF; its role is uncertain. Germline trimming cut 1 base from V and 2 bases from J; bases unmatched to any gene: 5. The CDR3 totals 16 residues. The CDR3 DNA is TGTGCCAGAAGCTTGAGGACAGGGAAGGGCAATCAGCCCCAGCATTTT. Translated: CARSLRTGKGNQPQHF.

The CDR3 DNA reads TGTGCCAGCAGCCTCGGACGTTACAATGAGCAGTTCTTC. Translating gives CASSLGRYNEQFF. The genes are TRBV3-1 (or the pseudogene TRBV3-2) and TRBJ2-1; no clear D gene. The ends were cut back, 4 bases at V and 4 bases at J, with 8 bases in the middle. From germline, CDR1 is LGHDT and CDR2 YNNKEL (reference sequence). The CDR3 covers 13 residues.

CDR3: CASSDTSGGPTHTQYF. CDR3 nucleotides: TGTGCCAGCAGCGATACTAGCGGGGGCCCAACCCATACGCAGTATTTT. V and J are TRBV7-9 and TRBJ2-3; 11 positions agree with TRBD2. Germline V gene data show CDR1 as SEHNR and CDR2 as FQNEAQ (reference sequence). The V gene end was trimmed by 5 bases and the J gene end by 7 bases; junction bases not matched to a gene: 11. This CDR3 is built from 16 residues.

This clone was counted between two and nine times. The chain has TRBV24-1 and TRBJ2-7; D is perhaps TRBD1 (6 bases). CDR1 is KGHDR, CDR2 SFDVKD, per germline. Between the trimmed V and J ends, which lost 3 bases and 6 bases, there was a span of 20 bases. CDR3 size: 16 residues. CDR3: CATSDTKPGVGTEQYF. CDR3 bases: TGTGCCACCAGTGATACGAAACCAGGGGTAGGAACCGAGCAGTACTTC.

This chain joins TRBV14 and TRBJ2-2; D call uncertain. The CDR3 totals 16 residues. Germline V lookup: CDR1 SGHDN, CDR2 FVKESK. V gave up 4 bases and J gave up 6 bases, with 18 bases separating them. The CDR3 here is CASSPTRTVFAGELFF. The CDR3 nucleotides are TGTGCCAGCAGCCCGACCCGGACCGTCTTCGCCGGGGAGCTGTTTTTT.

This clone was recorded only once. The CDR3 loop is CATHRDTHKTQYF. CDR3 bases: TGTGCCACCCACCGGGACACCCACAAGACCCAGTACTTC. The V gene is TRBV7-9, the J gene TRBJ2-5; tentatively, D is TRBD1 (6 bases). The V gene's germline CDR1 is SEHNR and CDR2 FQNEAQ (reference sequence). The CDR3 contains 13 residues. V was pared by 10 bases and J by 6 bases, with 18 bases between.

The V call is TRBV30, the J call TRBJ1-5; a possible D gene is TRBD1 (6 bases). With 5 bases removed from V and 4 bases from J, the gap between germline ends came to 12 bases. This CDR3 region has 13 residues. Germline V gene sequence: CDR1 GTSNPN, CDR2 SVGIG (reference sequence). The DNA for the CDR3 is TGTGCCTGGTCTACAGGGCGTAATCAGCCCCAGCATTTT. Protein: CAWSTGRNQPQHF.

In this sample, this clone turned up once. The CDR3 nucleotides read TGCGCCAGCAGCCCCGGACTAGCGGGGTCGACTAGCACAGATACGCAGTATTTT. It yields the protein CASSPGLAGSTSTDTQYF. The chain joins TRBV5-1 to TRBJ2-3; 12 positions match TRBD2. Trimming took 4 bases from V and 0 from J; bases not matched to a gene: 9. CDR1 and CDR2 from the germline V gene are SGHRS and YFSETQ. There are 18 residues in the CDR3.

The chain carries TRBV5-1 and TRBJ2-2; D might be TRBD1 (7 bases). V lost 2 bases and J 1 base, leaving 12 bases between the germline ends. Germline CDR1 is SGHRS and CDR2 is YFSETQ. The CDR3 is 16 residues long. The CDR3 DNA reads as TGCGCCAGCAGCTTTGGCCAGGGGGGGAACACCGGGGAGCTGTTTTTT. This codes for CASSFGQGGNTGELFF.

The genes are TRBV7-9 and TRBJ1-5; no definite D call. Between the trimmed V and J ends, which lost 1 base and 3 bases, there was a span of 7 bases. There are 14 residues in the CDR3. Looked up from germline, CDR1 is SEHNR and CDR2 is FQNEAQ (reference sequence). The CDR3, as DNA: TGTGCCAGCAGCTTAGTGGGGATCAATCAGCCCCAGCATTTT. It translates to CASSLVGINQPQHF.

V and J are TRBV29-1 and TRBJ1-5; D not certain. With 6 bases removed from V and 3 bases from J, the gap between germline ends came to 12 bases. The CDR3 totals 13 residues. Germline V gives CDR1 SQVTM, CDR2 ANQGSEA. In DNA, the CDR3 is TGCAGCGTAGCAGACAAGATCAATCAGCCCCAGCATTTT. Translating gives CSVADKINQPQHF.

The chain employs TRBV4-2 and TRBJ1-5; D unresolved. This CDR3 has 15 residues. The V and J ends lost 0 bases and 1 base respectively, with 7 bases between them. Germline CDR1 reads LGHNA; CDR2 reads YNFKEQ. CDR3 region: CASSQEEGSNQPQHF. Here the CDR3 DNA reads TGTGCCAGCAGCCAAGAAGAGGGCAGCAATCAGCCCCAGCATTTT.

This clone was seen a few times. The V call is TRBV7-9, the J call TRBJ1-3, with no clear D. Germline V gene sequence: CDR1 SEHNR, CDR2 FQNEAQ (reference sequence). V lost 5 bases, J lost 1 base, and 9 bases lay in between. The CDR3 consists of 14 residues. Here the CDR3 reads CASSPSISGNTIYF. CDR3 coding DNA: TGTGCCAGCAGCCCTTCCATTTCTGGAAACACCATATATTTT.

There are a few counts of this clone. The DNA of the CDR3 is TGTGCCAGCAGTTACCAACGACAGGCCTATGGCTACACCTTC. It yields the protein CASSYQRQAYGYTF. The chain links TRBV6-2 or TRBV6-3 to TRBJ1-2, with D possibly TRBD1 on 6 matching bases. In germline, CDR1 is MNHEY, CDR2 SVGEGT. The CDR3 contains 14 residues. The V and J ends lost 2 bases and 4 bases respectively, with 11 bases between them.